This T cell receptor (beta chain) was captured in a study of response to subunit inactivated influenza vaccine. V dropped 3 bases and J dropped 8; count of bases not matched to a gene: 7. CDR3 size: 15 residues. Looked up from germline, CDR1 is PRHDT and CDR2 is FYEKMQ (reference sequence). A single record per CDR3 protein comes from TCRdb applying MiXCR to the RT-PCR reads. There are some 570,000 distinct CDR3 sequences in the sample; around 11% occur only once, and more than 9.5% lies in the top ten. This sample also appeared in a second study, on T cells expressing NK-cell markers. From that study: It was by 5'RACE template switching with UMIs that TCR beta cDNA was made.

The J gene is TRBJ1-4, the V gene TRBV13; 9 bases map to TRBD1. This TCR came from a man in his forties or fifties who received an inactivated influenza vaccine. The sample in question was PBMCs from blood, obtained on the day of vaccination. CDR3 residues: CASSFSGTGYEKLFF. The DNA of the CDR3 is TGTGCCAGCAGCTTTTCCGGGACAGGGTACGAAAAACTGTTTTTT.